This is a list of T cell receptor beta chains from one sample in a study of cytomegalovirus exposure and HLA in healthy donors. Only in-frame clones appear in the TCRdb table, and some are missing; sequencing was by immunoSEQ multiplex PCR. Of some 70,000 clones in the sample, approximately 70% are singletons; the top ten hold 12% to 15%. The specimen was PBMCs. All receptors derive from a male donor in good health and CMV-seropositive. Both conserved end residues are part of each CDR3. A D gene is named only where the DNA matches it firmly. Where a row states a size, it is once, few, many or the class of an expanded clone; other rows omit it.

J,V,D,size,CDR3,DNA
TRBJ2-1,TRBV29-1,TRBD1,-,CSVGLGTGGLRRNEQFF,TGCAGCGTTGGGCTAGGGACAGGGGGACTGAGGCGCAATGAGCAGTTCTTC
TRBJ2-3,TRBV6-1,-,-,CASSEPGADTQYF,TGTGCCAGCAGTGAACCAGGGGCAGATACGCAGTATTTT
TRBJ2-7,TRBV25-1,-,few,CASSESNTGFYEQYF,TGTGCCAGCAGTGAATCCAACACAGGGTTCTACGAGCAGTACTTC
TRBJ2-7,TRBV19,TRBD1,-,CASSAPGTGSRFQYF,TGTGCCAGTAGCGCGCCCGGGACAGGGTCTCGATTCCAGTACTTC
TRBJ1-1,TRBV18,-,-,CASSQPGRGHEAFF,TGTGCCAGCTCACAGCCGGGCCGCGGGCATGAAGCTTTCTTT
TRBJ1-1,TRBV19,TRBD1,-,CASSPDRELAEAFF,TGTGCCAGTAGTCCGGACAGGGAATTAGCTGAAGCTTTCTTT
TRBJ2-7,TRBV6-5,TRBD1,-,CASSVSGQGAYEQYF,TGTGCCAGCTCGGTATCGGGACAGGGCGCCTACGAGCAGTACTTC
TRBJ2-7,TRBV6-5,-,-,CASSSLIEQYF,TGTGCCAGCAGTTCACTGATTGAGCAGTACTTC
TRBJ2-1,TRBV29-1,TRBD2,-,CSVVTSGRVSYNEQFF,TGCAGCGTTGTGACTAGCGGGAGGGTCTCCTACAATGAGCAGTTCTTC
TRBJ2-3,TRBV5-4,TRBD1,-,CASSPDRDTDTQYF,TGTGCCAGCAGCCCGGACAGGGACACAGATACGCAGTATTTT
TRBJ2-3,TRBV7-2,-,-,CASSLDPSPDTQYF,TGTGCCAGCAGCTTAGATCCTAGCCCAGATACGCAGTATTTT
TRBJ2-1,TRBV4-1,TRBD1,-,CASSLPGQGGNEQFF,TGCGCCAGCAGCCTACCGGGACAGGGGGGGAATGAGCAGTTCTTC